This T cell receptor beta chain emerged from a study of beta chain features in type 1 diabetes (dated by TCRdb to between 2018 and 2020). Broadly, across the study: No differences in mean age, gender distribution, total cell number or subset yield were found between patients and healthy donors. A total of about 110 million sorted cells were examined across all samples, and the number of cells per subset was strongly correlated with RNA yield. In the study, TCRB repertoires of sorted circulating CD4+ T cell subsets from recently diagnosed type 1 diabetes patients were compared with those of matched healthy donors. Regulatory and stem cell-like memory subsets were isolated from only 8 patients and about eight healthy donors, whereas naive and central memory subsets came from all 28 donors. The investigation overall reported the following: Naive, central memory and regulatory TCRB repertoires appeared to be more alike among patients than among healthy donors. In all four CD4+ subsets, TCRB CDR3 length was moderately but significantly shorter in type 1 diabetes patients. PCR might favor shorter templates, but patient and control samples were amplified and corrected together, so any skew would affect both groups equally. HLA sub-analyses involved small numbers of individuals, so any influence of HLA type on TCRB rearrangement remained unresolved. Sequencing cDNA rather than genomic DNA could over-represent highly expressing activated cells, although activation and CD3 levels did not differ between groups. Fewer insertions and more nucleotide deletions at VDJ recombination sites were observed in patients with type 1 diabetes, implying thymic rearrangement abnormalities.

This clone came up a few times. Its antigen specificity is not known. Base qualities are not provided; no much larger clone lies one nucleotide away. A single peripheral blood draw of roughly 0.11 L on average was collected from each donor into heparinised tubes. Using a panel that included CD45RO, CCR7, CD25, CD127, CD95 and CD27, naive, central memory, regulatory and stem cell-like memory CD4+ T cells were sorted on a BD FACSAria II. All sorted populations exceeded 95% purity. Right away, PBMCs were isolated by Lymphoprep density gradient centrifugation and were stained directly, with no culture step. To minimize batch effects, samples were stained and sorted in pairs, one healthy donor with one patient per experiment. The germline V end is reduced by 1 base and the J end by 0 bases; junction bases left unmatched: 12. The CDR1 and CDR2 encoded by the germline V gene (reference sequence) are PRHDT and FYEKMQ. The CDR3 sequence holds 19 residues, the cysteine and phenylalanine included. Only CDR3 DNA is held: 57 bases, read in frame from base 1.

The entire amount of isolated RNA was reverse transcribed using the High Capacity cDNA Reverse Transcription Kit, so the sequenced TCRB transcripts were expressed ones. Deep immunoSEQ sequencing was performed on naive, central memory and regulatory T cell samples, with an average of roughly 3.5 million total reads per sample. After sorted cells were lysed in RLT buffer, RNA was extracted with DNase-treated RNeasy Micro or Mini kits, with the choice depending on cell number. Each cell subset was processed separately to prevent cross-contamination, with patient and healthy donor samples processed together. Using the immunoSEQ multiplex PCR, TCRB sequences were amplified from cDNA into 87-bp fragments spanning the CDR3 region. Amplicons were sequenced on the Illumina HiSeq platform. Regarding the original processing steps: Synthetic template baselines were used to correct PCR bias computationally, reads within Hamming distance 2 were collapsed together, and singletons that could not be merged were discarded. Reads were aligned against IMGT to assign V, D and J genes, CDR3 length and insertions or deletions at six rearrangement sites. Within each subset, clonotype counts were normalized to sorted cell number, and only after that were true diversity and Gini coefficients computed with the tcR R package. The overlap coefficient, calculated on TCRB nucleotide sequences, was used to quantify repertoire sharing. Out-of-frame TCRB sequences from naive cells were analyzed to stand in for the pre-selection repertoire. In TCRdb, the immuneACCESS table is reduced to in-frame sequences with V and J assigned. These tables do not hold every clone; where another copy was compared, an unresolved V gene accounts for under half, and the others remain unexplained. D and trimming come from the DNA, and the V and J calls and clone size come from that table. The sample table holds about 660,000 clones, of which roughly an eighth were seen once. The ten largest clones add up to 0.035% to 0.04% of the sample.

Material: naive CD4+ T cells from blood. The cell subset or site label corresponds to: true naive CD4+ T cells. The receptor comes from a man between 18 and 29 years old with type 1 diabetes. In this chain, TRBV13 is recombined with TRBJ1-3; the central 7 bases match TRBD1. The CDR3 protein sequence reads: CASSLVVGPGQSSGNTIYF. DNA sequence: TGTGCCAGCAGCTTAGTAGTAGGACCGGGACAGAGCTCTGGAAACACCATATATTTT.